This T cell receptor beta chain was sequenced for a study of shared clonotypes between healthy human individuals. Here immunoSEQ multiplex PCR was the method, and the copy in TCRdb shows in-frame clones only, minus some. Here the sample spans 2 million to 2.5 million clones, just over 90% being singletons. The CDR3 is made up of 15 amino acids. The germline CDR1 and CDR2 sequences are MGHRA and YSYEKL. V lost 0 bases to trimming and J lost 4 bases; unmatched junction nucleotides: 5. The rearrangement joins TRBV4-1 to TRBJ1-2; 7 nucleotides line up with TRBD1. This clonotype was obtained from a man in his late teens or twenties in good health. Some clones in this sample may be carry-over from other donors' samples. The sequencing input was naive CD4+ T cells from PBMCs. Subset defined: CD45RA+ positively selected. The CDR3 reads CASSQDWGTAYGYTF. CDR3 nucleotide sequence: TGCGCCAGCAGCCAAGATTGGGGGACAGCCTATGGCTACACCTTC.